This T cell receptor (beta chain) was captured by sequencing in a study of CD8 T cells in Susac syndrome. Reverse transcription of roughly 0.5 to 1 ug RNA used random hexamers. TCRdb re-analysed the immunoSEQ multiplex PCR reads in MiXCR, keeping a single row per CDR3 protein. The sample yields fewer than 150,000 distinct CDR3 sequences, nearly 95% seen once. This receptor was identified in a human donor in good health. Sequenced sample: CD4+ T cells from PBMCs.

The CDR3 DNA follows: TGTGCCAGCAGTGCGGGACTTCACACCGGGGAGCTGTTTTTT. This codes for CASSAGLHTGELFF. The rearrangement joins TRBV12-3 or TRBV12-4 to TRBJ2-2, with D possibly matching TRBD2 (6 bases). V was pared by 5 bases and J by 3 bases, with 10 bases between. The CDR3 contains 14 residues.